The rows below give T cell receptor beta chains drawn from one sample of a study of STAT5B mutations in CD4+ large granular lymphocyte leukemia. Clones were read by immunoSEQ multiplex PCR, and TCRdb kept only the in-frame ones, dropping some. The sample yields 20,000 to 25,000 clones, roughly 80% seen once. Sequencing input: CD4+ T cells from blood buffy coats. These receptors all stem from a human donor in good health. Both conserved end residues are part of each CDR3.

>TRBV25-1|TRBJ2-3
CASSDGAGGLDTQYF
>TRBV28|-
CASSPDSPGSYEQYF
>TRBV28|TRBJ2-7
CASSLLGDEQYF
>TRBV7-2|TRBJ2-7
CASSLATNSYEQYF
>TRBV29-1|TRBJ2-1
CSVEELRGNEQFF
>TRBV9|TRBJ2-7
CASSVGRGATTYEQYF
>TRBV7-2|TRBJ2-3
CASSSRDLGTDTQYF
>TRBV19|TRBJ2-2
CASRDPGLTTGELFF
>TRBV6-5|TRBJ1-6
CASSLTGGVDSPLHF
>TRBV27|TRBJ2-7
CASSLSPGTSGRGEDEQYF
>TRBV7-2|TRBJ1-6
CASSLGHQTNSPLHF
>TRBV27|TRBJ2-1
CASSFTSGHNNEQFF
>TRBV28|TRBJ1-1
CASDGGAVNTEAFF
>TRBV5-1|TRBJ2-1
CASSSEGYNEQFF
>TRBV19|TRBJ2-1
CASSHKEGLGYNEQFF
>TRBV19|TRBJ2-5
CASSMRGGRETQYF
>TRBV2|TRBJ1-5
CASRARVGNQPQHF
>TRBV4-2|TRBJ2-1
CASSQGRGLGYNEQFF
>TRBV7-9|TRBJ2-3
CASSPGLAGVADTQYF
>TRBV10-3|TRBJ1-6
CAISEGQGGFSPLHF
>TRBV5-1|TRBJ2-1
CASRFGQYNEQFF
>TRBV21-1|TRBJ1-6
CASSKGDF
>TRBV28|TRBJ2-7
CASSDRPTYEQYF
>TRBV27|TRBJ1-2
CASSLEGRRMAGYTF
>TRBV5-1|TRBJ2-5
CASSFGETQYF
>TRBV11-2|TRBJ2-7
CASSSTGTGAYEQYF
>TRBV19|TRBJ2-2
CASSIDGRRNTGELFF
>TRBV27|TRBJ1-2
CASRPGQGNYGYTF
>TRBV6-6|TRBJ2-5
CASSSGGETQYF
>TRBV7-8|TRBJ2-5
CASSLMGPVGETQYF
>TRBV20-1|-
CSADGTDEQYF